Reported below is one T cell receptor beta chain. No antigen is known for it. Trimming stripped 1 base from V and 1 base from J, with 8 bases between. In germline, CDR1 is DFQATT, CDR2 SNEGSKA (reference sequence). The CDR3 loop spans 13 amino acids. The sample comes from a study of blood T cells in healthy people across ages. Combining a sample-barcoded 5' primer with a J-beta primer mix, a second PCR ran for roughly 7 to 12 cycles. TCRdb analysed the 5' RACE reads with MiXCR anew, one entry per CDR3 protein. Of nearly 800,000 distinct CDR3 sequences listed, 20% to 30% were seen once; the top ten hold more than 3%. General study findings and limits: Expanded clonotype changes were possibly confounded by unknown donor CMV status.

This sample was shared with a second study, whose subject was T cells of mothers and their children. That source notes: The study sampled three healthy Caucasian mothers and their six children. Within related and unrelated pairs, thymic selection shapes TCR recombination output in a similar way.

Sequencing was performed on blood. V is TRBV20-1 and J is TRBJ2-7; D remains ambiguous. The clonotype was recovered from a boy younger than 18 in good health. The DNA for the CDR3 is TGCAGTGCTAGAGGGTCCGGTTCCTACGAGCAGTACTTC. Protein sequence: CSARGSGSYEQYF.